Each of the 27 T cell receptor beta chains below was sequenced from the same sample in a study of cytomegalovirus exposure and HLA in healthy donors. The PCR used 60 Vbeta and 13 Jbeta primers. Profiling relied on immunoSEQ multiplex PCR, and the TCRdb table lists in-frame clones only, not all of them. The sample yields under 200,000 clones, approximately 80% seen once. Source material: PBMCs. The receptors derive from a woman in her twenties or thirties in good health and CMV-seropositive.

This clone was observed a handful of times. The chain carries TRBV6-1 and TRBJ1-2; perhaps TRBD1 as D (6 bases). Germline CDR1 is MNHNS and CDR2 is SASEGT. Trimming took 1 base from V and 4 from J, leaving 7 bases between them. The CDR3 is 13 amino acids. The CDR3 loop is CASSEGTVYGYTF. The CDR3 nucleotides read TGTGCCAGCAGTGAAGGGACAGTCTATGGCTACACCTTC.

The chain recombines TRBV30 with TRBJ1-5; 9 nucleotides line up with TRBD1. This CDR3 comprises 12 residues. V shed 2 bases, J shed 9 bases, and the junction held 2 bases outside the gene matches. CDR1 is GTSNPN and CDR2 is SVGIG in the germline V gene (reference sequence). The CDR3 region has the DNA TGTGCCTGGAGTAACAGGGGGCCGCCCCAGCATTTT. Its protein product is CAWSNRGPPQHF.

The V gene is TRBV28, the J gene TRBJ2-1; a weak D match, TRBD1 (7 bases). Between the trimmed V and J ends, which lost 3 bases and 2 bases, there was a span of 14 bases. The CDR3 sequence is 16 residues long. CDR1 is MDHEN, CDR2 SYDVKM, per germline. CDR3 amino acids: CASSLGGQITYNEQFF. The DNA of the CDR3 is TGTGCCAGCAGTTTGGGGGGACAGATCACCTACAATGAGCAGTTCTTC. Supplemented by reference TRBV28 and TRBJ2-1, the full variable domain reads DVKVTQSSRYLVKRTGEKVFLECVQDMDHENMFWYRQDPGLGLRLIYFSYDVKMKEKGDIPEGYSVSREKKERFSLILESASTNQTSMYLCASSLGGQITYNEQFFGPGTRLTVL.

Only a few counts were recorded for this clone. The J gene is TRBJ1-5, the V gene TRBV19; D gene unclear. Germline-derived CDR1 and CDR2 are LNHDA and SQIVND (reference sequence). Trimming took off 4 bases at V and 3 bases at J, with 13 bases between the two ends. The CDR3 is 15 residues long. The CDR3 reads CASSTDGVPNQPQHF. CDR3 bases: TGTGCCAGTAGTACTGACGGGGTACCCAATCAGCCCCAGCATTTT.

J is TRBJ2-7 and V is TRBV15, with a weak D call TRBD2 (6 bases). The CDR3 sequence is 15 residues long. V was clipped by 0 bases and J by 0 bases, with 9 bases between them. From germline, CDR1 is LNHNV and CDR2 YYDKDF (reference sequence). Here the CDR3 reads CATSRDLGSSYEQYF. The CDR3 coding sequence is TGTGCCACCAGCAGAGACCTCGGGAGCTCCTACGAGCAGTACTTC. Drawing the rest from reference TRBV15 and TRBJ2-7, the complete variable domain is DAMVIQNPRYQVTQFGKPVTLSCSQTLNHNVMYWYQQKSSQAPKLLFHYYDKDFNNEADTPDNFQSRRPNTSFCFLDIRSPGLGDTAMYLCATSRDLGSSYEQYFGPGTRLTVT.

The V gene is TRBV9, the J gene TRBJ2-7; TRBD2 matches 9 bases. The CDR3 totals 15 residues. The germline gives CDR1 SGDLS, CDR2 YYNGEE. With 1 base clipped from V and 1 base from J, the junction kept 3 bases outside the gene matches. CDR3 sequence (DNA): TGTGCCAGCAGCGTAAGTAGCGGGAGATCCTACGAGCAGTACTTC. Translation: CASSVSSGRSYEQYF. Supplemented by reference TRBV9 and TRBJ2-7, the full variable domain reads DSGVTQTPKHLITATGQRVTLRCSPRSGDLSVYWYQQSLDQGLQFLIQYYNGEERAKGNILERFSAQQFPDLHSELNLSSLELGDSALYFCASSVSSGRSYEQYFGPGTRLTVT.

The rearrangement joins TRBV19 to TRBJ1-5, with D tentatively TRBD1 (6 bases). In germline, CDR1 is LNHDA, CDR2 SQIVND (reference sequence). V lost 4 bases to trimming and J lost 3 bases, with 10 bases between them. The CDR3 loop spans 14 amino acids. The CDR3 sequence is CASSTGAVNQPQHF. The CDR3 DNA reads TGTGCCAGTAGTACAGGGGCCGTCAATCAGCCCCAGCATTTT.

Of note for this clone: A read error may account for a junction end that differs from germline. This chain joins TRBV28 and TRBJ1-1; 7 nucleotides match TRBD1. The CDR3 length is 14 residues. Germline CDR1 reads MDHEN; CDR2 reads SYDVKM. The CDR3 is CASGLYTGVTEAFF. DNA for the CDR3: TGTGCCAGCGGTTTATATACAGGGGTTACTGAAGCTTTCTTT. Using reference TRBV28 and TRBJ1-1 for the parts outside the CDR3, the full variable domain is DVKVTQSSRYLVKRTGEKVFLECVQDMDHENMFWYRQDPGLGLRLIYFSYDVKMKEKGDIPEGYSVSREKKERFSLILESASTNQTSMYLCASGLYTGVTEAFFGQGTRLTVV.

This clone was counted only a few times. The rearrangement uses TRBV28 and TRBJ1-2; 7 nucleotides align to TRBD1. Germline CDR1 is MDHEN and CDR2 is SYDVKM. The CDR3 spans 15 residues. With 3 bases clipped from V and 5 bases from J, the junction kept 9 bases outside the gene matches. The CDR3 loop reads CASSFPEQGFYGYTF. CDR3 DNA sequence: TGTGCCAGCAGTTTTCCCGAACAGGGGTTTTATGGCTACACCTTC.

The CDR3: CASSPGGGRSPYEQYF. CDR3 in DNA: TGTGCCAGCAGCCCTGGTGGCGGGAGGTCTCCCTACGAGCAGTACTTC. The gene calls are TRBV5-4 and TRBJ2-7, with 8 positions matching TRBD2. CDR1 is SGHNT, CDR2 YYREEE, per germline (reference sequence). This CDR3 comprises 16 residues. V lost 4 bases and J lost 2; bases outside the gene matches: 11.

J is TRBJ1-1 and V is TRBV6-5, with D maybe TRBD1 (5 bases). The CDR3 runs 13 residues. V lost 2 bases to trimming and J lost 4 bases, with 8 bases between them. Germline V gives CDR1 MNHEY, CDR2 SVGAGI. The CDR3 region is CASSYGGGTEAFF. CDR3 sequence (DNA): TGTGCCAGCAGTTACGGGGGGGGCACTGAAGCTTTCTTT.

This clone is a singleton in its sample. The rearrangement links TRBV11-1 to TRBJ2-7; D unresolved. The CDR3 loop spans 12 amino acids. Germline V gives CDR1 SGHAT, CDR2 FQDESV (reference sequence). Trimming cost V 1 base and J 3 bases, with 4 bases left between them. CDR3 sequence reads: CASSLVFYEQYF. The CDR3 region has the DNA TGTGCCAGCAGCTTAGTATTCTACGAGCAGTACTTC.

The chain carries TRBV14 and TRBJ2-2; maybe TRBD2 (7 bases). Trimming removed 4 bases from V and 3 bases from J, with 15 bases in between. The CDR3 is made up of 16 amino acids. Germline V gene sequence: CDR1 SGHDN, CDR2 FVKESK. The CDR3 coding sequence is TGTGCCAGCAGCCCCTTTTGGGGGGGCGACACCGGGGAGCTGTTTTTT. It translates to CASSPFWGGDTGELFF. Filled out from reference TRBV14 and TRBJ2-2, the complete variable domain reads EAGVTQFPSHSVIEKGQTVTLRCDPISGHDNLYWYRRVMGKEIKFLLHFVKESKQDESGMPNNRFLAERTGGTYSTLKVQPAELEDSGVYFCASSPFWGGDTGELFFGEGSRLTVL.

J is TRBJ1-1 and V is TRBV4-1; D unresolved. The V end was cut by 1 base, the J end by 0 bases, with 12 bases between. Germline V lookup: CDR1 MGHRA, CDR2 YSYEKL. CDR3 length: 16 residues. The CDR3 loop is CASSQVRRQMNTEAFF. The CDR3 DNA sequence: TGCGCCAGCAGCCAAGTGAGGAGGCAAATGAACACTGAAGCTTTCTTT.

This rearrangement joins TRBV7-9 to TRBJ2-5; D is uncertain. In germline, CDR1 is SEHNR, CDR2 FQNEAQ (reference sequence). The CDR3 is 13 amino acids. With 5 bases removed from V and 5 bases from J, the gap between germline ends came to 12 bases. CDR3 bases: TGTGCCAGCAGCCCGAGTGTGGGCGAGACCCAGTACTTC. It yields the protein CASSPSVGETQYF.

This chain links TRBV11-2 with TRBJ2-1; tentatively, D is TRBD2 (6 bases). Germline CDR1 reads SGHAT; CDR2 reads FQNNGV. V gave up 1 base and J gave up 6 bases, with 10 bases separating them. The CDR3 is made up of 14 amino acids. The CDR3 DNA reads as TGTGCCAGCAGCTTAGGACTAGTTGGCAATGAGCAGTTCTTC. Amino acid sequence: CASSLGLVGNEQFF. The full variable domain, rest sourced from reference TRBV11-2 and TRBJ2-1, is EAGVAQSPRYKIIEKRQSVAFWCNPISGHATLYWYQQILGQGPKLLIQFQNNGVVDDSQLPKDRFSAERLKGVDSTLKIQPAKLEDSAVYLCASSLGLVGNEQFFGPGTRLTVL.

This clone was detected only a few times. The chain combines TRBV5-6 with TRBJ1-2; 8 nucleotides align to TRBD1. The ends lost 4 bases at V and 1 base at J; junction bases unmatched: 15. Germline V gene data show CDR1 as SGHDT and CDR2 as YYEEEE. The CDR3 length is 18 residues. The CDR3 DNA sequence: TGTGCCAGCAGCCCTACGGGACAGGCCCTAATTCTTAACTATGGCTACACCTTC. Protein sequence: CASSPTGQALILNYGYTF.

The sample holds one count of this clone. V gene TRBV5-1 combines with J gene TRBJ2-3, with 10 nucleotides matching TRBD2. Germline CDR1 and CDR2: SGHRS and YFSETQ. The CDR3 is 16 residues long. Trimming cost V 0 bases and J 5 bases; bases outside gene matches: 6. CDR3 sequence: CASSLDGAGGLDTQYF. CDR3 sequence (DNA): TGCGCCAGCAGCTTGGATGGAGCGGGGGGGCTAGATACGCAGTATTTT.

V is TRBV5-1 and J is TRBJ2-3; possibly TRBD1 for D (5 bases). The CDR3 has 15 amino acids. CDR1 is SGHRS, CDR2 YFSETQ, per germline. Trimming removed 0 bases at V and 2 bases at J, with 10 bases between. The CDR3 nucleotides read TGCGCCAGCAGCTTGGACAGGCCCATCACAGATACGCAGTATTTT. Translation: CASSLDRPITDTQYF.

This clone was observed a single time. This chain links TRBV7-9 with TRBJ2-2, with TRBD2 matching over 8 bases. The trim removed 5 bases at V and 0 bases at J, leaving 8 bases unmatched. Germline V gives CDR1 SEHNR, CDR2 FQNEAQ (reference sequence). CDR3 length equals 17 residues. CDR3 protein: CASSPAGAPANTGELFF. As DNA, the CDR3 is TGTGCCAGCAGCCCAGCGGGAGCCCCCGCGAACACCGGGGAGCTGTTTTTT.

The CDR3 DNA follows: TGTGCCAGCAGCTTGATGGCCCGGGGATCCAATCAGCCCCAGCATTTT. Its protein product is CASSLMARGSNQPQHF. V gene TRBV5-6 combines with J gene TRBJ1-5; D is uncertain. This CDR3 is built from 16 residues. V was pared by 1 base and J by 3 bases, with 14 bases between. The germline gives CDR1 SGHDT, CDR2 YYEEEE. The variable domain in full, completed from reference TRBV5-6 and TRBJ1-5, reads DAGVTQSPTHLIKTRGQQVTLRCSPKSGHDTVSWYQQALGQGPQFIFQYYEEEERQRGNFPDRFSGHQFPNYSSELNVNALLLGDSALYLCASSLMARGSNQPQHFGDGTRLSIL.

The chain employs TRBV19 and TRBJ2-1; 7 nucleotides match TRBD1. Trimming took 4 bases from V and 6 from J; bases not matched to a gene: 12. This CDR3 contains 16 residues. Germline assignment: CDR1 LNHDA and CDR2 SQIVND (reference sequence). The CDR3 DNA is TGTGCCAGTAGTAAAGGGGGACAGCGGTTCTCCAATGAGCAGTTCTTC. Translating it yields CASSKGGQRFSNEQFF.

The chain has TRBV28 and TRBJ2-7; the match to TRBD1 covers 9 bases. V lost 6 bases to trimming and J lost 2 bases; unmatched junction nucleotides: 8. Per germline, CDR1 MDHEN and CDR2 SYDVKM. This CDR3 contains 15 residues. CDR3: CASSRDRALTYEQYF. The CDR3 bases are TGTGCCAGCAGCCGGGACAGGGCATTGACCTACGAGCAGTACTTC.

The sample holds a few counts of this clone. One junction end does not reproduce the germline sequence, and a read error may be involved. This chain uses TRBV7-9 with TRBJ2-1; 7 bases align to TRBD2. This CDR3 comprises 14 residues. Germline-derived CDR1 and CDR2 are SEHNR and FQNEAQ (reference sequence). The CDR3 region has the DNA TGTTCCAGCAGCTTACGGGGGGTCTACAATGAGCAGTTCTTC. It encodes CSSSLRGVYNEQFF.

The sample holds a few counts of this clone. This chain links TRBV2 with TRBJ2-3; TRBD1 aligns across 7 bases. Germline V gene lookup returns CDR1 SNHLY and CDR2 FYNNEI. Trimming at V came to 4 bases and at J to 6 bases, leaving 4 bases not matched to a gene. The CDR3 covers 13 residues. The CDR3 coding sequence is TGTGCCAGCAGTGTAGGGGGCAGGGATACGCAGTATTTT. It codes for CASSVGGRDTQYF.

This chain connects TRBV7-6 to TRBJ2-7; 7 positions agree with TRBD2. The V gene's germline CDR1 is SGHVS and CDR2 FNYEAQ. CDR3 length: 15 amino acids. V dropped 5 bases and J dropped 3; count of bases not matched to a gene: 10. CDR3 coding DNA: TGTGCCAGCAGCCAGAATGCCGGGACTATCTACGAGCAGTACTTC. It yields the protein CASSQNAGTIYEQYF.

This chain connects TRBV18 to TRBJ1-3; possible D gene TRBD1, 6 bases. Deletions cut 1 base from V and 0 bases from J, with 13 bases between. The germline V gene has CDR1 KGHSH and CDR2 LQKENI. CDR3 length: 17 amino acids. CDR3 sequence (DNA): TGTGCCAGCTCACCACGAACGGACAGCCACTCTGGAAACACCATATATTTT. Amino acids: CASSPRTDSHSGNTIYF.